This TCR beta chain was profiled in a study of Ad26.COV2.S vaccination and SARS-CoV-2 variants. Clones were read by immunoSEQ multiplex PCR, and TCRdb kept only the in-frame ones, dropping some. The table has 300,000 to 350,000 clones, about 90% seen once; the top ten hold 4.5% to 7%. Noted treatment: about 20 received Ad26.COV2.S at low or high dose, single or two shots; roughly 5 received placebo; per-sample allocation not given. Sampling occurred on day 63 after the first vaccine or placebo injection. The TCR comes from a person aged 18-60 years who received the Ad26.COV2.S COVID-19 vaccine or a placebo. The sample consisted of peripheral blood, taken in a trial of Ad26.COV2.S vaccine versus placebo.

The CDR3 loop reads CASSLTETYEQYF. The CDR3 nucleotides read TGTGCCAGCAGCTTGACAGAAACCTACGAGCAGTACTTC. J is TRBJ2-7 and V is TRBV5-6, with D unclear. Trimming took 1 base from V and 2 from J, leaving 7 bases between them. This CDR3 contains 13 residues. The germline CDR1 and CDR2 sequences are SGHDT and YYEEEE.